These 22 T cell receptor beta chains share one sample of origin, sequenced in a study of T cell repertoires in cytomegalovirus infection. Via MiXCR, TCRdb re-called the reads, giving one row per CDR3 protein. Of approximately 200,000 distinct CDR3 sequences listed, approximately 28% are singletons. The sequenced material came from PBMCs. These receptors were obtained from a human donor in good health (CMV status not recorded). Some clones in this sample may be carry-over from other donors' samples.

This clonotype was found many times. The chain is built from TRBV7-2 and TRBJ2-7, with 13 bases matching TRBD2. With V trimmed by 3 bases and J by 7 bases, 6 bases remained unmatched. The CDR3 loop spans 15 amino acids. In germline, CDR1 is SGHTA, CDR2 FQGNSA. CDR3 region: CASSLTSGGLGEQYF. The CDR3 DNA reads as TGTGCCAGCAGCTTGACTAGCGGGGGGCTGGGGGAGCAGTACTTC.

The chain joins TRBV12-3 or TRBV12-4 to TRBJ2-1; the D gene is possibly TRBD2 (6 bases). The CDR3 runs 11 residues. The V end was cut by 8 bases, the J end by 7 bases, with 9 bases between. The CDR3 loop reads CASRDLNEQFF. The CDR3 nucleotides read TGTGCCAGCCGGGACTTGAATGAGCAGTTCTTC.

In DNA, the CDR3 is TGTGCCAGCACTGTTTCGACTAGCGGGGAGACCCAGTACTTC. This translates into CASTVSTSGETQYF. The chain combines TRBV6-5 with TRBJ2-5, with 10 positions matching TRBD2. With V trimmed by 7 bases and J by 5 bases, 7 bases remained unmatched. Germline V gene lookup returns CDR1 MNHEY and CDR2 SVGAGI. This CDR3 has 14 amino acids.

This clonotype was observed many times. CDR3 residues: CASSLGWVVTSSSYNEQFF. CDR3 coding DNA: TGTGCCAGCAGCTTAGGGTGGGTCGTGACGTCGAGCTCCTACAATGAGCAGTTCTTC. The chain links TRBV7-2 to TRBJ2-1; no reliable D call. Germline V gives CDR1 SGHTA, CDR2 FQGNSA. The CDR3 is 19 amino acids. V lost 1 base and J lost 0, with 19 bases in between.

The sample holds a few counts of this clonotype. Compared with germline, one end of the junction differs, possibly owing to a read error. The chain couples TRBV7-6 to TRBJ2-1, with 14 bases identical to TRBD2. Germline values: CDR1 SGHVS, CDR2 FNYEAQ. The CDR3 covers 17 residues. Written as DNA, the CDR3 is TGTGCTAGCAGCCCCCATGCGGGACTAGCGGGGGTGAGGGAGCAGTTCTTC. This encodes CASSPHAGLAGVREQFF.

The chain employs TRBV6-2 or TRBV6-3 and TRBJ1-1, with a weak D call TRBD1 (5 bases). V was clipped by 2 bases and J by 3 bases, with 10 bases between them. There are 14 residues in the CDR3. In germline, CDR1 is MNHEY, CDR2 SVGEGT. CDR3 in DNA: TGTGCCAGCAGTTACAGGGGCTTGGACACTGAAGCTTTCTTT. Residues: CASSYRGLDTEAFF.

The sample holds a few counts of this clonotype. The chain recombines TRBV30 with TRBJ2-7, with D tentatively TRBD2 (7 bases). Germline V CDR1 and CDR2: GTSNPN, SVGIG (reference sequence). There are 14 residues in the CDR3. Trimming took 6 bases from V and 2 from J, leaving 17 bases between them. The CDR3 sequence: CACPRGGSAYEQYF. In nucleotides, the CDR3 is TGTGCCTGCCCAAGGGGGGGGTCAGCCTACGAGCAGTACTTC.

This chain links TRBV30 with TRBJ1-1; D unclear. Germline CDR1 is GTSNPN and CDR2 is SVGIG (reference sequence). CDR3 length: 17 residues. Trimming took off 0 bases at V and 0 bases at J, with 17 bases between the two ends. The CDR3 region is CAWSVLLTARLNTEAFF. The CDR3 DNA is TGTGCCTGGAGTGTACTATTAACTGCCCGACTGAACACTGAAGCTTTCTTT.

This clonotype was counted a few times. The chain uses TRBV7-8 and TRBJ2-5, with 13 bases fitting TRBD2. CDR1 and CDR2 from the germline V gene are SGHVS and FQNEAQ. J gave up 4 bases and V 1 base, and 6 bases lay outside the gene matches. The CDR3 consists of 17 residues. The CDR3 loop is CASSLGTSGGYRETQYF. CDR3 coding DNA: TGTGCCAGCAGCTTAGGGACTAGCGGGGGATATAGAGAGACCCAGTACTTC.

This clonotype was picked up one time. V usage is TRBV27 and J usage is TRBJ2-2; TRBD2 matches at 12 bases. Germline lookup yields CDR1 MNHEY and CDR2 SMNVEV (reference sequence). V was clipped by 8 bases and J by 4 bases; unmatched bases: 8. This CDR3 region has 16 residues. The CDR3, as DNA: TGTGCCAGCTCGACTAGCGGGGGCCGTGGCACCGGGGAGCTGTTTTTT. It specifies CASSTSGGRGTGELFF.

V gene TRBV7-9 combines with J gene TRBJ1-6, with D hard to call. This CDR3 has 14 amino acids. V was clipped by 5 bases and J by 6 bases, with 11 bases between them. CDR1 SEHNR and CDR2 FQNEAQ come from the germline V gene (reference sequence). The DNA of the CDR3 is TGTGCCAGCAGCCTGGACGGTGTTAATTCACCCCTCCACTTT. This translates into CASSLDGVNSPLHF.

This clonotype occurred a few times. The chain uses TRBV11-1 and TRBJ1-1; a possible D gene is TRBD1 (5 bases). CDR3 length: 14 residues. Trimming left V 4 bases short and J 1 base short, with 10 bases between. Germline V gene lookup returns CDR1 SGHAT and CDR2 FQDESV (reference sequence). The CDR3 coding sequence is TGTGCCAGCAGCTCGGGACCCAAGAACACTGAAGCTTTCTTT. Its translation is CASSSGPKNTEAFF.

This clonotype was picked up a small number of times. V and J are TRBV11-3 and TRBJ2-1, with TRBD2 as a possible D gene (6 bases). V lost 4 bases, J lost 5 bases, and 15 bases lay in between. The CDR3 has 15 amino acids. The germline V gene encodes CDR1 SGHNT and CDR2 YENEEA. The CDR3 sequence is CASSWGDPGDNEQFF. The CDR3 bases are TGTGCCAGCAGCTGGGGGGATCCCGGGGACAATGAGCAGTTCTTC.

This clonotype was seen only a few times. A junction end diverges from the germline sequence, so it may reflect a read error. This chain joins TRBV7-9 and TRBJ2-2; TRBD1 matches 10 bases. Per the germline V gene, CDR1 is SEHNR and CDR2 is FQNEAQ (reference sequence). This CDR3 spans 16 amino acids. DNA for the CDR3: TGTGCCAGCAGCATAGCCGGGACAGGGGTTACCGGGGAGCTGTTTTTT. Amino acids: CASSIAGTGVTGELFF.

The chain links TRBV7-2 to TRBJ1-2; the D is unclear. This CDR3 region has 15 residues. In germline, CDR1 is SGHTA, CDR2 FQGNSA. V lost 1 base and J lost 6, with 15 bases in between. The CDR3 sequence is CASSLERVHFHGYTF. As DNA, the CDR3 is TGTGCCAGCAGCTTAGAGCGGGTCCATTTTCATGGCTACACCTTC.

Only one count was recorded for this clonotype. The chain employs TRBV29-1 and TRBJ2-7, with 10 bases fitting TRBD1. The V gene's germline CDR1 is SQVTM and CDR2 ANQGSEA. Germline trimming cut 6 bases from V and 2 bases from J; bases unmatched to any gene: 1. The CDR3 sequence is 12 residues long. The CDR3 DNA reads TGCAGCGTCGGACAGGGGGCCTACGAGCAGTACTTC. Protein product: CSVGQGAYEQYF.

Only a few counts were recorded for this clonotype. The V call is TRBV7-2, the J call TRBJ2-5, with D unclear. CDR3 length: 12 amino acids. Germline CDR1 SGHTA, CDR2 FQGNSA. Trimming left V 5 bases short and J 7 bases short, with 11 bases between. The CDR3, as DNA: TGTGCCAGCAGCCAGCCCCCAGGGACCCAGTACTTC. Translating gives CASSQPPGTQYF.

The table lists this clonotype with many counts. The chain recombines TRBV19 with TRBJ1-1; 9 bases align to TRBD1. The CDR3 has 13 residues. Germline CDR1 reads LNHDA; CDR2 reads SQIVND (reference sequence). J was trimmed by 4 bases and V by 5 bases; bases with no gene match: 2. The CDR3 DNA reads as TGTGCCAGTAGTCCGGACAGGGGCACTGAAGCTTTCTTT. It yields the protein CASSPDRGTEAFF.

The chain carries TRBV5-1 and TRBJ1-1; D call uncertain. The V end was cut by 4 bases, the J end by 5 bases, with 15 bases between. The V gene's germline CDR1 is SGHRS and CDR2 YFSETQ. There are 14 residues in the CDR3. As DNA, the CDR3 is TGCGCCAGCAGCGCCGCCAGGTCTGGAACTGAAGCTTTCTTT. Its protein is CASSAARSGTEAFF.

The chain employs TRBV19 and TRBJ1-2; TRBD1 might be the D (6 bases). V lost 5 bases and J 3 bases, leaving 16 bases between the germline ends. CDR3 length: 15 amino acids. The germline gives CDR1 LNHDA, CDR2 SQIVND (reference sequence). CDR3 sequence reads: CASSVQGDAHYGYTF. CDR3 sequence (DNA): TGTGCCAGTAGTGTACAGGGTGACGCGCACTATGGCTACACCTTC. Supplemented by reference TRBV19 and TRBJ1-2, the full variable domain reads DGGITQSPKYLFRKEGQNVTLSCEQNLNHDAMYWYRQDPGQGLRLIYYSQIVNDFQKGDIAEGYSVSREKKESFPLTVTSAQKNPTAFYLCASSVQGDAHYGYTFGSGTRLTVV.

At least ten counts were recorded for this clonotype. J is TRBJ2-7 and V is TRBV7-6, with D tentatively TRBD2 (6 bases). V was trimmed by 6 bases and J by 2 bases, leaving 17 bases between them. The CDR3 is made up of 15 amino acids. CDR1 is SGHVS, CDR2 FNYEAQ, per germline. CDR3 residues: CASSVSGGETYEQYF. Written as DNA, the CDR3 is TGTGCCAGCAGTGTCTCCGGGGGAGAAACCTACGAGCAGTACTTC.

On this clonotype: One end of the junction fails to match germline, which may point to a read error. V gene TRBV4-1 combines with J gene TRBJ1-1; perhaps TRBD1 as D (5 bases). Germline assignment: CDR1 MGHRA and CDR2 YSYEKL. The CDR3 contains 14 residues. CDR3 nucleotide sequence: TGTGCCAGCAGCCAAGATTACCGGGACCGTGAAGCTTTCTTT. Translation gives CASSQDYRDREAFF.